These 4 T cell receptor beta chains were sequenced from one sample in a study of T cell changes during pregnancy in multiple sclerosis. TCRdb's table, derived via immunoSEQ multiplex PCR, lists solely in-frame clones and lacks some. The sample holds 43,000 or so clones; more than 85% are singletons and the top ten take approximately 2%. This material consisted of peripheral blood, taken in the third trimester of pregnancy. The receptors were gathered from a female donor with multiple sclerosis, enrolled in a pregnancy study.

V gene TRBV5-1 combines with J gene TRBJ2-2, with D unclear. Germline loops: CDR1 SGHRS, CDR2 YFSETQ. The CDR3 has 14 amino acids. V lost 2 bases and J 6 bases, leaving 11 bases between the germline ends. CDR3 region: CASSLAGLAGELFF. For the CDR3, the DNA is TGCGCCAGCAGCTTAGCTGGGCTCGCCGGGGAGCTGTTTTTT. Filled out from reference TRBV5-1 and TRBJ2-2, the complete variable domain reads KAGVTQTPRYLIKTRGQQVTLSCSPISGHRSVSWYQQTPGQGLQFLFEYFSETQRNKGNFPGRFSGRQFSNSRSEMNVSTLELGDSALYLCASSLAGLAGELFFGEGSRLTVL.

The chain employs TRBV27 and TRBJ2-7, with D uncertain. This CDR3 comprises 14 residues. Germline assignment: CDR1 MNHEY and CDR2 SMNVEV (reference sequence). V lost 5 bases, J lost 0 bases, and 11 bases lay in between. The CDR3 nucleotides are TGTGCCAGCAGTCTAGGCCGTGGCTCCTACGAGCAGTACTTC. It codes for CASSLGRGSYEQYF.

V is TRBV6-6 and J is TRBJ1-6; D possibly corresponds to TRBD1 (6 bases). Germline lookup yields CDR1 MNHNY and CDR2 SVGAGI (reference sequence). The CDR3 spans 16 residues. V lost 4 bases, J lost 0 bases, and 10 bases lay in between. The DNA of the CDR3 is TGTGCCAGCAGTTTGGAAGGGGGCTCCTATAATTCACCCCTCCACTTT. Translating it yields CASSLEGGSYNSPLHF.

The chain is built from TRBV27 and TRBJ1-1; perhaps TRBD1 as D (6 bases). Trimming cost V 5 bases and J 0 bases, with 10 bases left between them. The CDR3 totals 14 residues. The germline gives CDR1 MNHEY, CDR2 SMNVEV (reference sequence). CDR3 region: CASSLGQMNTEAFF. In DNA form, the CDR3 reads TGTGCCAGCAGTCTGGGACAAATGAACACTGAAGCTTTCTTT.